These 15 T cell receptor beta chains originate from one sample sequenced in a study of T cell responses to AZD1222 COVID-19 vaccine. Clones were read by immunoSEQ multiplex PCR, and TCRdb kept only the in-frame ones, dropping some. Among 100,000 to 120,000 clones, over 85% were seen once, and the ten largest hold about 15%. The sample was peripheral blood, taken 28 days after the second AZD1222 dose. These receptors were collected from an adult who received the AZD1222 COVID-19 vaccine.

The chain joins TRBV4-1 to TRBJ2-1; 7 nucleotides align to TRBD2. Trimming took 5 bases from V and 6 from J; bases not matched to a gene: 4. Germline lookup yields CDR1 MGHRA and CDR2 YSYEKL. The CDR3 sequence is 13 residues long. CDR3 DNA: TGCGCCAGCAGCGACCGGGAGGCCAATGAGCAGTTCTTC. This codes for CASSDREANEQFF.

The genes are TRBV6-5 and TRBJ1-2; 8 bases align to TRBD1. The germline V gene encodes CDR1 MNHEY and CDR2 SVGAGI. The CDR3 totals 12 residues. V gave up 8 bases and J gave up 8 bases; unmatched junction bases: 7. The CDR3 DNA is TGTGCCAGCCACAGACAGGGGTTAGGCTACACCTTC. This encodes CASHRQGLGYTF.

The chain links TRBV11-3 to TRBJ1-2, with unresolved D. Looked up from germline, CDR1 is SGHNT and CDR2 is YENEEA. This CDR3 spans 12 amino acids. V was pared by 2 bases and J by 6 bases, with 7 bases between. The CDR3 here is CASSLLGNGYTF. The CDR3 DNA follows: TGTGCCAGCAGCTTACTAGGGAATGGCTACACCTTC.

This chain links TRBV29-1 with TRBJ1-1; tentatively, D is TRBD1 (5 bases). Germline CDR1 and CDR2: SQVTM and ANQGSEA. Trimming shortened V by 4 bases and J by 5 bases, and 14 bases separated the two germline ends. The CDR3 has 13 residues. The CDR3 region is CSVGERGGTEAFF. The CDR3 nucleotides read TGCAGCGTTGGGGAACGGGGGGGGACTGAAGCTTTCTTT.

The rearrangement joins TRBV6-5 to TRBJ2-2; D not certain. V dropped 6 bases and J dropped 1 base, with 9 bases sitting between them. This CDR3 has 14 amino acids. Per germline, CDR1 MNHEY and CDR2 SVGAGI. CDR3: CASRGSGNTGELFF. The CDR3 coding sequence is TGTGCCAGCAGGGGCTCAGGGAACACCGGGGAGCTGTTTTTT.

The rearrangement uses TRBV27 and TRBJ1-2; 12 bases agree with TRBD1. The ends lost 3 bases at V and 8 bases at J; junction bases unmatched: 10. Germline CDR1 is MNHEY and CDR2 is SMNVEV (reference sequence). CDR3 length: 16 amino acids. As DNA, the CDR3 is TGTGCCAGCAGTTTCGGGACAGGGGGCCATATTGGGGGCTACACCTTC. It yields the protein CASSFGTGGHIGGYTF.

This rearrangement joins TRBV25-1 to TRBJ2-7; 9 bases align to TRBD1. The CDR3 runs 16 residues. The ends lost 4 bases at V and 4 bases at J; junction bases unmatched: 11. Germline CDR1 reads MGHDK; CDR2 reads SYGVNS. DNA of the CDR3: TGTGCCAGCAGTGGGGCCCGGGACAGGGAGGTGTACGAGCAGTACTTC. Translation: CASSGARDREVYEQYF.

This chain links TRBV6-5 with TRBJ1-6; TRBD1 aligns across 12 bases. This CDR3 comprises 16 residues. V lost 2 bases, J lost 7 bases, and 3 bases stayed unmatched. Per the germline V gene, CDR1 is MNHEY and CDR2 is SVGAGI. This chain's CDR3 is CASSYRGTGGNSPLHF. Written as DNA, the CDR3 is TGTGCCAGCAGTTACAGGGGGACAGGGGGCAATTCACCCCTCCACTTT.

This clone showed up just once. The chain employs TRBV6-5 and TRBJ1-1; D ambiguous. Trimming cost V 0 bases and J 1 base, with 3 bases left between them. The CDR3 runs 13 residues. Per the germline V gene, CDR1 is MNHEY and CDR2 is SVGAGI. Written as DNA, the CDR3 is TGTGCCAGCAGTTACTCGTCGAACACTGAAGCTTTCTTT. Translation: CASSYSSNTEAFF.

The genes are TRBV5-8 and TRBJ1-3; tentatively, D is TRBD1 (6 bases). Germline V CDR1 and CDR2: SGHTS, YDEGEE. The CDR3 is 15 amino acids. Trimming took off 6 bases at V and 0 bases at J, with 13 bases between the two ends. This CDR3 reads CASTPGQNSGNTIYF. Written as DNA, the CDR3 is TGTGCCAGCACCCCGGGACAAAACTCTGGAAACACCATATATTTT.

The chain combines TRBV13 with TRBJ2-3, with 9 bases that match TRBD1. The CDR3 loop spans 15 amino acids. Germline CDR1 PRHDT, CDR2 FYEKMQ (reference sequence). The V and J ends lost 5 bases and 1 base, in that order; junction bases with no gene match: 4. Here the CDR3 DNA reads TGTGCCAGCAGCGGGGGACAGGGAGGCACAGATACGCAGTATTTT. Translation gives CASSGGQGGTDTQYF. The full variable domain, with the rest looked up from reference TRBV13 and TRBJ2-3, is AAGVIQSPRHLIKEKRETATLKCYPIPRHDTVYWYQQGPGQDPQFLISFYEKMQSDKGSIPDRFSAQQFSDYHSELNMSSLELGDSALYFCASSGGQGGTDTQYFGPGTRLTVL.

This clone has a handful of counts. The V call is TRBV6-1, the J call TRBJ1-1; the D is unclear. This CDR3 contains 13 residues. CDR1 and CDR2 (germline): MNHNS, SASEGT. Trimming stripped 0 bases from V and 1 base from J, with 3 bases between. CDR3 region: CASSEARNTEAFF. The DNA for the CDR3 is TGTGCCAGCAGTGAAGCTAGGAACACTGAAGCTTTCTTT.

The chain recombines TRBV28 with TRBJ2-2, with a possible D match to TRBD1 (5 bases). This CDR3 has 14 amino acids. The germline V gene has CDR1 MDHEN and CDR2 SYDVKM. Trimming shortened V by 5 bases and J by 4 bases, and 11 bases separated the two germline ends. CDR3 sequence reads: CASSPWTSTGELFF. CDR3 sequence (DNA): TGTGCCAGCAGTCCATGGACAAGCACCGGGGAGCTGTTTTTT.

This clone has just one count. This chain uses TRBV10-1 with TRBJ2-7; D is undetermined. Germline loops: CDR1 WNHNN, CDR2 SYGVQD (reference sequence). V dropped 6 bases and J dropped 3 bases, with 6 bases sitting between them. This CDR3 is built from 11 residues. The CDR3 bases are TGCGCCAGCAGCGACCACTACGAGCAGTACTTC. It encodes CASSDHYEQYF.

This rearrangement joins TRBV7-6 to TRBJ2-3; 8 bases match TRBD1. The V segment lost 1 base and the J segment 2 bases; nucleotides outside the gene matches: 8. Germline CDR1 and CDR2: SGHVS and FNYEAQ. The CDR3 covers 17 residues. The DNA for the CDR3 is TGTGCCAGCAGCTTAGTCTTGAGGACAGGGCTCACAGATACGCAGTATTTT. Its translation: CASSLVLRTGLTDTQYF.